Listed below are T cell receptor beta chains from one sample, sequenced in a study of blood T cell repertoires in COVID-19. The data were produced by immunoSEQ multiplex PCR, yet TCRdb's version contains in-frame clones alone and is incomplete. Found here are 60,000 or so clones, about 91% of them singletons; the top ten hold around 5%. Sequencing was carried out using peripheral blood. The source is a man aged 55 to 70 with acute or convalescent COVID-19. Both conserved end residues are part of each CDR3. The order of the fields is V gene, clone size, D gene, J gene, CDR3 protein, CDR3 DNA. The D gene is left open where the match is weak. Expanded clones are given a class, and other clones once, few, many or no size at all.

v_call: TRBV5-6
clone_size: -
d_call: TRBD2
j_call: TRBJ2-7
cdr3_aa: CASFSGGSYEQYF
cdr3_nt: TGTGCCAGCTTCTCGGGAGGTTCCTACGAGCAGTACTTC

v_call: TRBV4-1
clone_size: once
d_call: TRBD1
j_call: TRBJ2-5
cdr3_aa: CASSQPGQGAKTQYF
cdr3_nt: TGCGCCAGCAGCCAGCCGGGACAGGGGGCAAAGACCCAGTACTTC

v_call: TRBV10-2
clone_size: -
d_call: -
j_call: TRBJ2-7
cdr3_aa: CASSESATGSYEQYF
cdr3_nt: TGCGCCAGCAGTGAGTCAGCGACAGGATCCTACGAGCAGTACTTC

v_call: TRBV7-8
clone_size: -
d_call: TRBD1
j_call: TRBJ2-7
cdr3_aa: CASSLRARDRDLKQYF
cdr3_nt: TGTGCCAGCAGCTTAAGGGCGCGGGACAGGGATTTAAAGCAGTACTTC

v_call: TRBV2
clone_size: -
d_call: TRBD2
j_call: TRBJ2-5
cdr3_aa: CASREGLAVAGETQYF
cdr3_nt: TGTGCCAGCAGAGAAGGACTAGCGGTGGCGGGAGAGACCCAGTACTTC

v_call: TRBV19
clone_size: -
d_call: TRBD2
j_call: TRBJ2-2
cdr3_aa: CASSIASGRFSGELFF
cdr3_nt: TGTGCCAGTAGTATAGCAAGCGGGAGATTCTCCGGGGAGCTGTTTTTT

v_call: TRBV5-6
clone_size: -
d_call: -
j_call: TRBJ1-1
cdr3_aa: CASSWGGRNTEAFF
cdr3_nt: TGTGCCAGCAGCTGGGGAGGACGGAACACTGAAGCTTTCTTT

v_call: TRBV3-1/TRBV3-2
clone_size: -
d_call: -
j_call: TRBJ2-3
cdr3_aa: CASSQVRGGRQMADTQYF
cdr3_nt: TGTGCCAGCAGCCAAGTAAGGGGGGGGCGCCAGATGGCAGATACGCAGTATTTT

v_call: TRBV3-1/TRBV3-2
clone_size: -
d_call: -
j_call: TRBJ1-2
cdr3_aa: CASSREGEGYTF
cdr3_nt: TGTGCCAGCAGCCGGGAGGGGGAAGGCTACACCTTC

v_call: TRBV11-2
clone_size: -
d_call: -
j_call: TRBJ1-3
cdr3_aa: CASSFAGNTIYF
cdr3_nt: TGTGCCAGCAGCTTCGCTGGAAACACCATATATTTT

v_call: TRBV27
clone_size: -
d_call: -
j_call: TRBJ1-2
cdr3_aa: CASSFRGYGYTF
cdr3_nt: TGTGCCAGCAGTTTTCGGGGCTATGGCTACACCTTC

v_call: TRBV11-3
clone_size: -
d_call: -
j_call: TRBJ2-5
cdr3_aa: CASLSPRLPQETQYF
cdr3_nt: TGTGCCAGCCTCTCCCCGAGACTACCCCAAGAGACCCAGTACTTC

v_call: TRBV14
clone_size: -
d_call: -
j_call: TRBJ2-7
cdr3_aa: CASSLGQLQTYEQYF
cdr3_nt: TGTGCCAGCAGCCTAGGACAGCTCCAAACCTACGAGCAGTACTTC

v_call: TRBV11-3
clone_size: -
d_call: TRBD2
j_call: TRBJ2-7
cdr3_aa: CASSYRRTSGRTIAYEQYF
cdr3_nt: TGTGCCAGCAGCTACCGACGGACTAGCGGGAGGACCATAGCCTACGAGCAGTACTTC

v_call: TRBV28
clone_size: -
d_call: TRBD1
j_call: TRBJ2-7
cdr3_aa: CASSLRQGVQYF
cdr3_nt: TGTGCCAGCAGTTTGAGACAGGGAGTGCAGTACTTC

v_call: TRBV19
clone_size: once
d_call: -
j_call: TRBJ1-3
cdr3_aa: CASSMAGVTGNTIYF
cdr3_nt: TGTGCCAGTAGTATGGCAGGGGTGACTGGAAACACCATATATTTT

v_call: TRBV2
clone_size: -
d_call: TRBD1
j_call: TRBJ1-4
cdr3_aa: CASIRTGAEKLFF
cdr3_nt: TGTGCCAGCATTCGGACAGGGGCTGAAAAACTGTTTTTT

v_call: TRBV7-3
clone_size: -
d_call: TRBD1
j_call: TRBJ2-3
cdr3_aa: CASSSGQGYDTQYF
cdr3_nt: TGTGCCAGCAGCTCGGGACAGGGGTACGATACGCAGTATTTT

v_call: TRBV10-3
clone_size: -
d_call: -
j_call: TRBJ2-3
cdr3_aa: CAISVGGATGTQYF
cdr3_nt: TGTGCCATCAGTGTAGGAGGGGCCACGGGTACGCAGTATTTT

v_call: TRBV19
clone_size: few
d_call: -
j_call: TRBJ1-4
cdr3_aa: CASTSKKEGEKLFF
cdr3_nt: TGTGCCAGTACCTCAAAAAAAGAGGGAGAAAAACTGTTTTTT

v_call: TRBV10-1
clone_size: -
d_call: -
j_call: TRBJ2-1
cdr3_aa: CASSGASAYNEQFF
cdr3_nt: TGCGCCAGCAGTGGGGCTAGCGCTTACAATGAGCAGTTCTTC

v_call: TRBV5-4
clone_size: -
d_call: -
j_call: TRBJ2-3
cdr3_aa: CASSPPGRAGGTDTQYF
cdr3_nt: TGTGCCAGCAGCCCGCCCGGGCGAGCGGGTGGCACAGATACGCAGTATTTT

v_call: TRBV18
clone_size: once
d_call: TRBD2
j_call: TRBJ2-7
cdr3_aa: CASSPPTSGRGEQYF
cdr3_nt: TGTGCCAGCTCACCACCGACTAGCGGGCGAGGCGAGCAGTACTTC

v_call: TRBV5-1
clone_size: -
d_call: TRBD1
j_call: TRBJ2-1
cdr3_aa: CASSSNLQGSSYNEQFF
cdr3_nt: TGCGCCAGCAGCTCAAACCTACAGGGGAGCTCCTACAATGAGCAGTTCTTC

v_call: TRBV27
clone_size: -
d_call: -
j_call: TRBJ2-3
cdr3_aa: CASSDRSGADTQYF
cdr3_nt: TGTGCCAGCAGTGACCGGTCTGGAGCAGATACGCAGTATTTT

v_call: TRBV5-4
clone_size: -
d_call: TRBD1
j_call: TRBJ2-3
cdr3_aa: CASSLDGQDTQYF
cdr3_nt: TGTGCCAGCAGCCTGGATGGACAGGACACGCAGTATTTT

v_call: TRBV5-5
clone_size: -
d_call: TRBD2
j_call: TRBJ2-3
cdr3_aa: CASSLVPPSGSTDTQYF
cdr3_nt: TGTGCCAGCAGCTTGGTACCCCCTAGCGGGAGCACAGATACGCAGTATTTT

v_call: TRBV5-1
clone_size: -
d_call: TRBD1
j_call: TRBJ2-7
cdr3_aa: CASSWGTGRNPSYEQYF
cdr3_nt: TGCGCCAGCAGCTGGGGGACAGGGCGGAACCCTTCCTACGAGCAGTACTTC

v_call: TRBV3-1/TRBV3-2
clone_size: -
d_call: -
j_call: TRBJ2-7
cdr3_aa: CASSQVSGTYEQYF
cdr3_nt: TGTGCCAGCAGCCAAGTCTCAGGAACCTACGAGCAGTACTTC

v_call: TRBV18
clone_size: -
d_call: -
j_call: TRBJ1-5
cdr3_aa: CASSPRVADNQPQHF
cdr3_nt: TGTGCCAGCTCACCACGGGTGGCGGACAATCAGCCCCAGCATTTT

v_call: TRBV5-4
clone_size: -
d_call: -
j_call: TRBJ1-1
cdr3_aa: CASSLDRASYTEAFF
cdr3_nt: TGTGCCAGCAGCTTGGACAGGGCTTCTTACACTGAAGCTTTCTTT

v_call: TRBV5-1
clone_size: once
d_call: TRBD2
j_call: TRBJ2-3
cdr3_aa: CASSLEWGLAGSDTQYF
cdr3_nt: TGCGCCAGCAGCTTGGAGTGGGGACTAGCGGGATCAGATACGCAGTATTTT

v_call: TRBV11-2
clone_size: -
d_call: TRBD1
j_call: TRBJ2-7
cdr3_aa: CASSFGTGFEQYF
cdr3_nt: TGTGCCAGCAGCTTCGGGACAGGGTTCGAGCAGTACTTC

v_call: TRBV4-2
clone_size: -
d_call: TRBD1
j_call: TRBJ1-1
cdr3_aa: CASSLDRAGGTEAFF
cdr3_nt: TGTGCCAGCAGCCTTGACAGGGCCGGGGGCACTGAAGCTTTCTTT

v_call: TRBV30
clone_size: -
d_call: -
j_call: TRBJ2-6
cdr3_aa: CAWSGWTVRSGANVLTF
cdr3_nt: TGTGCCTGGAGTGGCTGGACAGTCCGCTCTGGGGCCAACGTCCTGACTTTC

v_call: TRBV28
clone_size: -
d_call: -
j_call: TRBJ1-4
cdr3_aa: CASSSEAPATNEKLFF
cdr3_nt: TGTGCCAGCAGTTCGGAGGCCCCTGCAACTAATGAAAAACTGTTTTTT

v_call: TRBV5-5
clone_size: -
d_call: TRBD1
j_call: TRBJ1-5
cdr3_aa: CASSYRQGGNQPQHF
cdr3_nt: TGTGCCAGCAGCTACCGACAGGGAGGCAATCAGCCCCAGCATTTT

v_call: TRBV28
clone_size: -
d_call: -
j_call: TRBJ1-1
cdr3_aa: CASSLIQANTEAFF
cdr3_nt: TGTGCCAGCAGTTTAATACAGGCGAACACTGAAGCTTTCTTT

v_call: TRBV3-1/TRBV3-2
clone_size: -
d_call: -
j_call: TRBJ1-5
cdr3_aa: CASSQDYGNQPQHF
cdr3_nt: TGTGCCAGCAGCCAAGATTATGGCAATCAGCCCCAGCATTTT

v_call: TRBV24-1
clone_size: -
d_call: -
j_call: TRBJ2-1
cdr3_aa: CATSGGKSSYNEQFF
cdr3_nt: TGTGCCACCAGTGGAGGAAAGAGCTCCTACAATGAGCAGTTCTTC